This TCR beta chain was sequenced during a study of shared clonotypes between healthy human individuals. Every immunoSEQ plate was one replicate of a subset's evenly spread DNA. Data came from immunoSEQ multiplex PCR; TCRdb stores just in-frame clones and leaves some out. The sample yields roughly 1.4 million clones, approximately 98.5% seen once. From CD4+ cells came CD45RA+ naive and CD45RA-negative memory subsets. Germline V gene data show CDR1 as SGHNT and CDR2 as YYREEE (reference sequence). This CDR3 region has 16 residues. V lost 3 bases to trimming and J lost 1 base; unmatched junction nucleotides: 6.

This TCR was recovered from a man aged 25-40 years in good health. The V call is TRBV5-4, the J call TRBJ2-2; TRBD2 agrees at 7 bases. Sequencing was performed on naive CD4+ T cells sorted from blood. The subset was: CD45RA+ positively selected. In DNA, the CDR3 is TGTGCCAGCAGCTCCGGCCAGCGGGGGAACACCGGGGAGCTGTTTTTT. It specifies CASSSGQRGNTGELFF. Filled out from reference TRBV5-4 and TRBJ2-2, the complete variable domain reads ETGVTQSPTHLIKTRGQQVTLRCSSQSGHNTVSWYQQALGQGPQFIFQYYREEENGRGNFPPRFSGLQFPNYSSELNVNALELDDSALYLCASSSGQRGNTGELFFGEGSRLTVL.